This entry is about one T cell receptor beta chain. Its antigen remains unidentified. The assay was immunoSEQ multiplex PCR, and TCRdb's table has in-frame clones only and misses some. The sample holds more than 70,000 clones, approximately 87% seen once. This record comes from a study of graft-versus-host responses after intestinal transplantation. Study-level results: Investigators detected GvH clones in recipient marrow, with some emerging earlier in ileum or blood. GvH clone levels peaked in circulation, and this peak was associated with early post-transplant HvG declines.

Germline V gives CDR1 LNHDA, CDR2 SQIVND (reference sequence). The CDR3 is 16 residues long. V gave up 3 bases and J gave up 4 bases; unmatched junction bases: 9. The chain carries TRBV19 and TRBJ1-2; 9 bases agree with TRBD1. The source was unstimulated CD4+ T cells sorted from spleen or lymph node cells, collected before intestinal transplant. The source is a human donor who received an intestinal transplant. The CDR3 coding sequence is TGTGCCAGTAGTATTTGGGGACAGGGTAGCGGCTATGGCTACACCTTC. Its translation is CASSIWGQGSGYGYTF.